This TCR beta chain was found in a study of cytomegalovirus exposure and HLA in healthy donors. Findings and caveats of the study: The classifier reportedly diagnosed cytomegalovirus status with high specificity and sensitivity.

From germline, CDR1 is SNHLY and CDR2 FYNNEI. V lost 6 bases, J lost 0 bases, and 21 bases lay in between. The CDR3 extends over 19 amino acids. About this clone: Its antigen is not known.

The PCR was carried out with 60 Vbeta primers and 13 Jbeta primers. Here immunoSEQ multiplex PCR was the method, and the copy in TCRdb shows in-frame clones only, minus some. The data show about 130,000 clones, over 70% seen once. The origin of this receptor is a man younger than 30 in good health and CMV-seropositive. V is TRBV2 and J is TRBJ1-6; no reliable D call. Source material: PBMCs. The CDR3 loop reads CASSPTRVSSSSYNSPLHF. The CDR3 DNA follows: TGTGCCAGCAGCCCGACGCGGGTCAGTTCGAGCTCCTATAATTCACCCCTCCACTTT.